The sequence of this T cell receptor beta chain was determined in a study of identical twins. This CDR3 region has 12 residues. CDR1 MDHEN and CDR2 SYDVKM come from the germline V gene. V was clipped by 6 bases and J by 2 bases, with 8 bases between them. MiXCR, applied by TCRdb to the 5' RACE reads, yields one record per CDR3 protein. The sample consists of fewer than 550,000 distinct CDR3 sequences, roughly an eighth of them appearing once. The same data also contributed to another study, on yellow fever vaccine responses in identical twins.

Sequenced: CD4+ T cells sorted from blood. V is TRBV28 and J is TRBJ2-7; D is unclear. The source is a woman between 18 and 30 years old in good health. CDR3 DNA sequence: TGTGCCAGCAGAGTAAGAACCTACGAGCAGTACTTC. The encoded protein is CASRVRTYEQYF.